These 28 T cell receptor beta chains were sequenced from one sample in a study of blood T cell repertoires in COVID-19. Produced via immunoSEQ multiplex PCR; TCRdb's table is partial and in-frame only. The table includes about 120,000 clones, around nine tenths detected once. The sample taken for sequencing was peripheral blood. The receptors originated from a man aged 35-49 years with acute or convalescent COVID-19.

This clone is a singleton in its sample. The V gene is TRBV5-1, the J gene TRBJ2-5; 9 bases align to TRBD1. J lost 4 bases, V lost 3 bases, and 13 bases had no gene match. This CDR3 has 17 residues. Germline CDR1 SGHRS, CDR2 YFSETQ. The CDR3 DNA is TGCGCCAGCAGCTCGATTACACCGGGACAGGGAGGAGAGACCCAGTACTTC. This encodes CASSSITPGQGGETQYF.

The gene calls are TRBV19 and TRBJ2-7; 8 nucleotides match TRBD1. J was trimmed by 4 bases and V by 5 bases; bases with no gene match: 4. The CDR3 length is 13 residues. CDR1 and CDR2 from the germline V gene are LNHDA and SQIVND (reference sequence). The CDR3 sequence is CASSGTGYYEQYF. The CDR3, as DNA: TGTGCCAGTAGTGGGACAGGATATTACGAGCAGTACTTC.

This chain links TRBV5-1 with TRBJ1-3; a possible D gene is TRBD1 (5 bases). Germline loops: CDR1 SGHRS, CDR2 YFSETQ. The CDR3 spans 17 residues. Trimming left V 4 bases short and J 0 bases short, with 17 bases between. The CDR3 DNA reads as TGCGCCAGCAGCCCTTCCGCAGACAGTTTCTCTGGAAACACCATATATTTT. Translation: CASSPSADSFSGNTIYF.

The chain recombines TRBV5-6 with TRBJ2-5; the D is unclear. V was trimmed by 0 bases and J by 7 bases, leaving 10 bases between them. The CDR3 length is 13 residues. Germline CDR1 and CDR2: SGHDT and YYEEEE. CDR3 sequence (DNA): TGTGCCAGCAGCTTGGCTGCAGATCGGACCCAGTACTTC. Translating it yields CASSLAADRTQYF.

V and J are TRBV19 and TRBJ1-5; no clear D. Germline V gene data show CDR1 as LNHDA and CDR2 as SQIVND (reference sequence). The CDR3 contains 14 residues. The germline V and J ends were trimmed by 3 bases and 7 bases, with 13 bases remaining between them. CDR3 DNA: TGTGCCAGTAGTATCCGGGGTGAAGGGCAGCCCCAGCATTTT. Translated, it gives CASSIRGEGQPQHF.

The chain carries TRBV30 and TRBJ1-5, with 10 positions matching TRBD1. Unmatched junction bases numbered 8, after V lost 0 bases and J lost 0 bases. CDR1 and CDR2 from the germline V gene are GTSNPN and SVGIG (reference sequence). CDR3 length equals 18 residues. The CDR3 spells CAWSVRGTGVYSNQPQHF. The CDR3 DNA is TGTGCCTGGAGTGTACGCGGGACAGGGGTCTATAGCAATCAGCCCCAGCATTTT. The whole variable domain, filled in from reference TRBV30 and TRBJ1-5, reads SQTIHQWPATLVQPVGSPLSLECTVEGTSNPNLYWYRQAAGRGLQLLFYSVGIGQISSEVPQNLSASRPQDRQFILSSKKLLLSDSGFYLCAWSVRGTGVYSNQPQHFGDGTRLSIL.

The chain carries TRBV5-1 and TRBJ2-7; weak D call: TRBD2 (6 bases). V was clipped by 4 bases and J by 1 base, with 15 bases between them. Germline V gene data show CDR1 as SGHRS and CDR2 as YFSETQ. The CDR3 has 15 residues. CDR3: CASSQKAAGSYEQYF. The CDR3 DNA follows: TGCGCCAGCAGCCAGAAGGCGGCGGGATCCTACGAGCAGTACTTC.

This clone was seen a handful of times. The gene calls are TRBV9 and TRBJ2-1; D uncertain. CDR1 SGDLS and CDR2 YYNGEE come from the germline V gene. V was cut by 0 bases and J by 5 bases, with 6 bases left in between. The CDR3 runs to 13 residues. This CDR3 is CASSVGADNEQFF. DNA of the CDR3: TGTGCCAGCAGCGTAGGCGCGGACAATGAGCAGTTCTTC.

The chain uses TRBV7-4 and TRBJ2-1; possibly TRBD2 for D (5 bases). Germline lookup yields CDR1 SGHVT and CDR2 SQSDAQ. The CDR3 has 17 amino acids. Trimming took 1 base from V and 0 from J, leaving 13 bases between them. As DNA, the CDR3 is TGTGCCAGCAGCTTAGTTTTGGAGCGGAGCTCCTACAATGAGCAGTTCTTC. It yields the protein CASSLVLERSSYNEQFF.

The rearrangement links TRBV7-8 to TRBJ2-3, with D unclear. The V end was cut by 6 bases, the J end by 0 bases, with 10 bases between. Germline V CDR1 and CDR2: SGHVS, FQNEAQ. The CDR3 is 14 amino acids. The CDR3 protein is CASRGGPSTDTQYF. The CDR3 bases are TGTGCCAGCAGGGGTGGGCCCAGCACAGATACGCAGTATTTT.

On this clone: The same CDR3 can be traced to other DNA sequences in this sample. V and J are TRBV5-1 and TRBJ1-2, with D possibly matching TRBD1 (6 bases). The CDR3 length is 14 residues. The germline CDR1 and CDR2 sequences are SGHRS and YFSETQ. With 0 bases removed from V and 2 bases from J, the gap between germline ends came to 8 bases. CDR3 bases: TGCGCCAGCAGCTTGGCAGGGGAGAACTATGGCTACACCTTC. It yields the protein CASSLAGENYGYTF.

This rearrangement joins TRBV7-2 to TRBJ2-5, with 9 bases lining up with TRBD1. The germline V gene has CDR1 SGHTA and CDR2 FQGNSA. This CDR3 region has 15 residues. Unmatched junction bases numbered 5, after V lost 2 bases and J lost 4 bases. This chain's CDR3 is CASSLNPGQGETQYF. Written as DNA, the CDR3 is TGTGCCAGCAGCTTAAACCCGGGACAGGGAGAGACCCAGTACTTC. Drawing the rest from reference TRBV7-2 and TRBJ2-5, the complete variable domain is GAGVSQSPSNKVTEKGKDVELRCDPISGHTALYWYRQSLGQGLEFLIYFQGNSAPDKSGLPSDRFSAERTGGSVSTLTIQRTQQEDSAVYLCASSLNPGQGETQYFGPGTRLLVL.

The V call is TRBV11-2, the J call TRBJ1-2; D not certain. The V gene lost 4 bases and the J gene lost 4 bases, with 22 bases spanning the gap. In germline, CDR1 is SGHAT, CDR2 FQNNGV. The CDR3 is made up of 17 amino acids. The DNA of the CDR3 is TGTGCCAGCAGCTCGTACCGTTTACGGGTTAATGTCTATGGCTACACCTTC. This gives the protein CASSSYRLRVNVYGYTF.

The rearrangement joins TRBV7-2 to TRBJ2-1; TRBD2 matches at 12 bases. Per germline, CDR1 SGHTA and CDR2 FQGNSA. V trimming: 2 bases; J trimming: 7 bases; junction bases outside the gene matches: 3. There are 15 residues in the CDR3. CDR3: CASSLRTSGTNEQFF. Written as DNA, the CDR3 is TGTGCCAGCAGCTTACGGACTAGCGGGACGAATGAGCAGTTCTTC. The variable domain in full, with the rest retrieved from reference TRBV7-2 and TRBJ2-1, is GAGVSQSPSNKVTEKGKDVELRCDPISGHTALYWYRQSLGQGLEFLIYFQGNSAPDKSGLPSDRFSAERTGGSVSTLTIQRTQQEDSAVYLCASSLRTSGTNEQFFGPGTRLTVL.

In this sample, this clone turned up once. V usage is TRBV6-5 and J usage is TRBJ1-2; unclear D gene. V dropped 7 bases and J dropped 8 bases, with 17 bases sitting between them. The CDR3 is made up of 13 amino acids. The germline gives CDR1 MNHEY, CDR2 SVGAGI. The CDR3 reads CASTEASEEGYTF. The CDR3 DNA reads TGTGCCAGCACCGAGGCGAGCGAAGAGGGCTACACCTTC.

V usage is TRBV6-5 and J usage is TRBJ1-1; tentative D call: TRBD1 (5 bases). Between the trimmed V and J ends, which lost 5 bases and 7 bases, there was a span of 14 bases. The CDR3 has 13 amino acids. Germline lookup yields CDR1 MNHEY and CDR2 SVGAGI. CDR3 sequence (DNA): TGTGCCAGCAGTCCCCGGCAGGGTGGTGAAGCTTTCTTT. It is translated as CASSPRQGGEAFF.

The chain links TRBV2 to TRBJ2-5, with TRBD1 matching over 8 bases. CDR1 and CDR2 (germline): SNHLY, FYNNEI. CDR3 size: 14 residues. The V gene end was trimmed by 7 bases and the J gene end by 0 bases; junction bases not matched to a gene: 4. CDR3 residues: CASTGGTYQETQYF. CDR3 nucleotides: TGTGCCAGCACAGGGGGCACCTACCAAGAGACCCAGTACTTC. Combining the CDR3 with reference TRBV2 and TRBJ2-5 gives the whole variable domain EPEVTQTPSHQVTQMGQEVILRCVPISNHLYFYWYRQILGQKVEFLVSFYNNEISEKSEIFDDQFSVERPDGSNFTLKIRSTKLEDSAMYFCASTGGTYQETQYFGPGTRLLVL.

The chain combines TRBV29-1 with TRBJ1-2; 7 bases are a match to TRBD1. This CDR3 is 13 amino acids long. The germline CDR1 and CDR2 sequences are SQVTM and ANQGSEA. V lost 1 base, J lost 4 bases, and 3 bases stayed unmatched. The CDR3 reads CSVEGDRAYGYTF. For the CDR3, the DNA is TGCAGCGTTGAAGGCGACAGGGCCTATGGCTACACCTTC.

CDR3 sequence (DNA): TGTGCCAGCAGTGCGGGACAATCAGTGCAGCCCCAGCATTTT. This codes for CASSAGQSVQPQHF. The J gene is TRBJ1-5, the V gene TRBV2, with D possibly TRBD1 on 6 matching bases. There are 14 residues in the CDR3. Trimming removed 4 bases from V and 7 bases from J, with 14 bases in between. Looked up from germline, CDR1 is SNHLY and CDR2 is FYNNEI.

The chain joins TRBV4-1 to TRBJ1-2; 8 bases match TRBD1. In germline, CDR1 is MGHRA, CDR2 YSYEKL. V lost 0 bases and J lost 0; bases outside the gene matches: 12. This CDR3 contains 19 residues. In DNA form, the CDR3 reads TGCGCCAGCAGCCAAGATGGGCGGACAGGGCTATCGCCTAACTATGGCTACACCTTC. Residues: CASSQDGRTGLSPNYGYTF.

The chain is built from TRBV2 and TRBJ1-3, with TRBD1 matching over 10 bases. Germline CDR1 reads SNHLY; CDR2 reads FYNNEI. The V segment lost 6 bases and the J segment 4 bases; nucleotides outside the gene matches: 6. This CDR3 region has 15 residues. This chain's CDR3 is CASSRQGANGNTIYF. The CDR3 DNA follows: TGTGCCAGCAGCAGACAGGGGGCGAACGGAAACACCATATATTTT.

The chain combines TRBV7-9 with TRBJ2-5; 7 positions match TRBD1. The V segment lost 5 bases and the J segment 0 bases; nucleotides outside the gene matches: 6. This CDR3 has 15 residues. CDR1 and CDR2 (germline): SEHNR, FQNEAQ (reference sequence). This chain's CDR3 is CASSRGDRDQETQYF. The DNA of the CDR3 is TGTGCCAGCAGCCGAGGGGACAGAGACCAAGAGACCCAGTACTTC.

The rearrangement links TRBV7-6 to TRBJ2-1, with 8 nucleotides matching TRBD2. Germline-derived CDR1 and CDR2 are SGHVS and FNYEAQ. CDR3 length equals 16 residues. Unmatched junction bases numbered 8, after V lost 4 bases and J lost 3 bases. The DNA of the CDR3 is TGTGCCAGCAGCTCCTTGGGGGCGGGAGGCTACAATGAGCAGTTCTTC. Its protein is CASSSLGAGGYNEQFF.

This clone showed up just once. This sequence joins TRBV9 and TRBJ2-2; D is possibly TRBD2 (6 bases). The CDR3 totals 19 residues. Germline V CDR1 and CDR2: SGDLS, YYNGEE. Trimming cost V 0 bases and J 1 base, with 19 bases left between them. The CDR3 here is CASSVDYDGGQGNTGELFF. In DNA form, the CDR3 reads TGTGCCAGCAGCGTAGATTATGATGGAGGGCAGGGGAACACCGGGGAGCTGTTTTTT.

The genes are TRBV29-1 and TRBJ1-1; the D gene is possibly TRBD1 (6 bases). Per the germline V gene, CDR1 is SQVTM and CDR2 is ANQGSEA. This CDR3 spans 14 amino acids. V was clipped by 7 bases and J by 2 bases, with 17 bases between them. The CDR3 here is CSAGGGSGNTEAFF. As DNA, the CDR3 is TGCAGCGCTGGGGGGGGCTCGGGAAACACTGAAGCTTTCTTT.

The chain links TRBV4-2 to TRBJ1-1, with D maybe TRBD1 (6 bases). The V end was cut by 0 bases, the J end by 3 bases, with 11 bases between. This CDR3 has 15 amino acids. Germline-derived CDR1 and CDR2 are LGHNA and YNFKEQ. CDR3 sequence (DNA): TGTGCCAGCAGCCAAGATGACGCAGGGGACACTGAAGCTTTCTTT. It encodes CASSQDDAGDTEAFF.

This chain joins TRBV7-9 and TRBJ2-5; 10 nucleotides agree with TRBD2. Losses at the gene ends were 3 bases for V and 3 bases for J; bases not matched to a gene: 7. Per the germline V gene, CDR1 is SEHNR and CDR2 is FQNEAQ (reference sequence). CDR3 length: 16 residues. The CDR3 is CASSLVGLASKETQYF. The CDR3 DNA reads TGTGCCAGCAGCTTGGTGGGACTAGCGTCGAAAGAGACCCAGTACTTC.

This clone was seen a single time. J is TRBJ1-5 and V is TRBV24-1; D may be TRBD1 (5 bases). V dropped 6 bases and J dropped 6 bases, with 17 bases sitting between them. The CDR3 covers 15 residues. Germline V gene sequence: CDR1 KGHDR, CDR2 SFDVKD. Written as DNA, the CDR3 is TGTGCCACCAGTACCAGCGGGGGAATAGGTCAGCCCCAGCATTTT. Translating it yields CATSTSGGIGQPQHF.